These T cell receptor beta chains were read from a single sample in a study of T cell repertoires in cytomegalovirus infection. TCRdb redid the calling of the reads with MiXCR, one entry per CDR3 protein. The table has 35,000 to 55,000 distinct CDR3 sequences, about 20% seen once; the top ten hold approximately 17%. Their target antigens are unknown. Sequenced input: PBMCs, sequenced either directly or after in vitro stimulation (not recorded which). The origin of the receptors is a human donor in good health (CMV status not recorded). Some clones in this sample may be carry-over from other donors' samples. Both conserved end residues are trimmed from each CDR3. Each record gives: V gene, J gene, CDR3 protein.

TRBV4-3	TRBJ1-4	ASSQDGREEKLF
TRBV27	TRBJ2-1	ASSLVGRNEQF
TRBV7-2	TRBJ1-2	ASSAGHDLAYT
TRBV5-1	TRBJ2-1	ASRAAGEQF
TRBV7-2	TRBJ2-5	ASNKLMETQY
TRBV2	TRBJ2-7	ASSGTGRFYEQY
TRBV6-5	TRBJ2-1	ASSYAAGLAGSNEQF
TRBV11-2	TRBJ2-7	ASSSGTSGRQY
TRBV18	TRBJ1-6	ASSPGRGNNSPLH
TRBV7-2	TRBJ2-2	ASSGGHSTGELF
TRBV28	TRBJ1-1	ASIARGEGAF
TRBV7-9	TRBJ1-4	ASSSPRVFGEKLF
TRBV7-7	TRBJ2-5	ASSSAIRETQY
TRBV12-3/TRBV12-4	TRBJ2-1	ASSRGGLSSYNEQF
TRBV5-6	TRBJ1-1	ASRSGTGAMNTEAF
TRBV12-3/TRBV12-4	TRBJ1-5	ASSFRRNNQPQH
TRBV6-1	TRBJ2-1	ATSVGGSYNEQF
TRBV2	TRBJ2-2	ASSEWRNTGELF
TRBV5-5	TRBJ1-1	ASSWIQGGTEAF
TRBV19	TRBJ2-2	ASSISAVNTGELF
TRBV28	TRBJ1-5	ASKSGGSNQPQH
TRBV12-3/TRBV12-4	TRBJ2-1	ASSLSGQGARF